This record looks at one T cell receptor beta chain sequence and its context. Its antigen is not identified. Repertoires were generated with immunoSEQ multiplex PCR, while TCRdb's copy carries only in-frame clones and drops some. The sample holds some 110,000 clones; over 90% are singletons and the top ten take roughly 1.2%. CDR1 and CDR2 from the germline V gene are SGHRS and YFSETQ. Germline trimming cut 4 bases from V and 2 bases from J; bases unmatched to any gene: 5. The CDR3 covers 14 residues. The entry originates in a study of cytomegalovirus exposure and HLA in healthy donors. Study-level findings and limits: According to a subsequent analysis, TCR clusters from the first cohort were inclined to appear together in the 120 validation repertoires.

Sequences were obtained from PBMCs. The chain employs TRBV5-1 and TRBJ1-2; 7 bases line up with TRBD1. The source is a woman aged 18 to 35 in good health and CMV-seronegative. DNA for the CDR3: TGCGCCAGCAGCGCCTCGACAGGGAACTATGGCTACACCTTC. Translated: CASSASTGNYGYTF.